This section outlines one T cell receptor beta chain sequence together with its context. These data belong to a study of blood T cell repertoires in COVID-19. Looking at the study overall: The study drew acute and convalescent COVID-19 samples from the United States, Italy and Spain. Sample material is recorded as cDNA or gDNA derived from T cells, B-cell-depleted T cells, or PBMCs.

Germline V gene data show CDR1 as SGDLS and CDR2 as YYNGEE. V gave up 0 bases and J gave up 5 bases, with 12 bases separating them. The CDR3 runs 15 residues. Authors' analysis steps: Amplification with reference gene primers provided the estimates of nucleated cell counts. TCRdb keeps only in-frame clones here, not all; method: immunoSEQ multiplex PCR. V, J and clone size are those of that table, while D and trimming were read from the DNA. The repertoire has roughly 350,000 clones, around 87% of them found once; the top ten carry about 10%. Input material: peripheral blood. The J gene is TRBJ2-4, the V gene TRBV9; possible D gene TRBD2, 5 bases. This clonotype originated in a young woman with COVID-19, enrolled during active disease. The CDR3 DNA reads TGTGCCAGCAGCGTAGATTCGGGAAATCAAAACATTCAGTACTTC. Translation: CASSVDSGNQNIQYF.